The subject of this entry is one T cell receptor beta chain. This specimen comes from a study of blood T cell repertoires in COVID-19. Study context: Both acute and convalescent COVID-19 samples were obtained from the United States, Italy and Spain. The cDNA or gDNA used as material had been derived from T cells, B-cell-depleted T cells, or PBMCs.

This CDR3 contains 15 residues. Losses at the gene ends were 6 bases for V and 7 bases for J; bases not matched to a gene: 12. CDR1 and CDR2 from the germline V gene are MNHEY and SVGAGI. Authors' methods: Counts of nucleated cells, estimated from reference gene primer amplification, were obtained. Sequenced by immunoSEQ multiplex PCR; TCRdb stores in-frame clones only, minus some. That table supplies the V and J calls and clone size; D and trimming were determined from the DNA. Here the sample spans about 82,000 clones, 80% to 90% being singletons. The clonotype originates from a woman in her sixties or seventies with acute or convalescent COVID-19. This sequence joins TRBV6-5 and TRBJ1-5, with 7 nucleotides matching TRBD1. The sequenced sample was peripheral blood. CDR3 amino acids: CASRTQGKGHQPQHF. CDR3 nucleotides: TGTGCCAGCAGAACACAGGGGAAGGGGCACCAGCCCCAGCATTTT.